This T cell receptor beta chain stems from a study of cytomegalovirus exposure and HLA in healthy donors. Primers: 60 Vbeta forward and 13 Jbeta reverse. Profiled with immunoSEQ multiplex PCR; TCRdb holds only in-frame clones, not every one. The sample contains about 120,000 clones, approximately 65% of which appear only once. The CDR3 has 16 residues. Germline V gives CDR1 SGHRS, CDR2 YFSETQ. V gave up 4 bases and J gave up 7 bases; unmatched junction bases: 9. The chain recombines TRBV5-1 with TRBJ2-2; 11 positions match TRBD2. The specimen was PBMCs. This sequence was found in a man aged 18 to 30 in good health and CMV-seronegative. The CDR3 is CASSKLAGVGIGELFF. In DNA form, the CDR3 reads TGCGCCAGCAGCAAACTAGCGGGAGTAGGGATCGGGGAGCTGTTTTTT.